The source of this TCR beta chain is a study of T cells after posttransplantation cyclophosphamide. The data were produced by immunoSEQ multiplex PCR, yet TCRdb's version contains in-frame clones alone and is incomplete. The data hold under 35,000 clones, with 80% to 95% observed a single time. Germline CDR1 is MDHEN and CDR2 is SYDVKM. CDR3 length: 13 amino acids. V lost 7 bases to trimming and J lost 0 bases, with 6 bases between them. Study-wide findings and caveats: TRB overlap between skin or GI tissue T cells and blood was limited. After PTCy, TRB diversity resembled that of CNI/methotrexate controls. Later blood repertoires were often dominated by clones from the donor CD8+ memory compartment.

The naive gate required viable CD3+CD4+ or CD3+CD8+ cells with CCR7+CD45RA+CD45RO-CD95-CD27+CD28+ phenotype. On the day of bone marrow donation, the related graft donor provided peripheral blood. Remarks on this clone: Antigen unknown.

The specimen was naive CD4+ T cells sorted from PBMCs. The J gene is TRBJ2-2, the V gene TRBV28; D not certain. The clonotype was recovered from a woman between 55 and 75 years old in good health, CMV-negative, and a related stem cell transplant donor. CDR3 in amino acids: CASKISNTGELFF. The CDR3 DNA is TGTGCCAGCAAAATATCGAACACCGGGGAGCTGTTTTTT.